This T cell receptor beta chain is drawn from a study of blood T cell repertoires in COVID-19. Study as a whole: Samples came from the United States, Italy and Spain, spanning acute and convalescent COVID-19.

As handled by the study authors: Estimated nucleated cell counts came from reference gene primer amplification. Clones were read by immunoSEQ multiplex PCR, and TCRdb kept only the in-frame ones, dropping some. From that table come the V and J calls and clone size; the DNA was used to work out D and trimming. Of about 220,000 clones detected, 82% appear once; the ten largest clones hold around 3.4%. The CDR3 is 13 residues long. Trimming pared 4 bases from V and 4 bases from J, leaving 11 bases between. Germline V gives CDR1 SEHNR, CDR2 FQNEAQ (reference sequence). There are a few counts of this clone. Participant age was roughly 18 to 95 years, and participants resided in roughly 24 US areas. Cohorts were based on clinical histories the participants reported.

The genes are TRBV7-9 and TRBJ2-7; possible D gene TRBD2, 6 bases. The sequencing sample was made of PBMCs or T cells enriched from blood (not recorded which). This receptor was identified in a woman aged 55-69 years who had recovered from COVID-19. The CDR3 DNA follows: TGTGCCAGCAGCTCCGCTGGGGGGTACGAGCAGTACTTC. Its translation: CASSSAGGYEQYF. Based on the CDR3 plus reference TRBV7-9 and TRBJ2-7, the full variable domain is DTGVSQNPRHKITKRGQNVTFRCDPISEHNRLYWYRQTLGQGPEFLTYFQNEAQLEKSRLLSDRFSAERPKGSFSTLEIQRTEQGDSAMYLCASSSAGGYEQYFGPGTRLTVT.